The rows below give T cell receptor beta chains drawn from one sample of a study of identical twins. From the 5' RACE reads, TCRdb called clonotypes with MiXCR, one entry per CDR3 protein. The profile shows about 720,000 distinct CDR3 sequences, 18% of them singletons. These data were also reused for a study on T cells expressing NK-cell markers.

Sequencing was carried out using PBMCs. The source is a woman between 18 and 29 years old in good health. CDR3s leave out the opening cysteine and the closing phenylalanine or tryptophan.

V gene: TRBV6-1
J gene: TRBJ2-2
CDR3 protein: ASSEGPPGELF

V gene: TRBV5-6
J gene: TRBJ2-4
CDR3 protein: ASSWGSVGNIQY

V gene: TRBV5-6
J gene: TRBJ2-3
CDR3 protein: ASRWRGSDTQY

V gene: TRBV6-2/TRBV6-3
J gene: TRBJ2-6
CDR3 protein: ASLPRTSGANVLT

V gene: TRBV20-1
J gene: TRBJ1-2
CDR3 protein: SARDKGYGYT

V gene: TRBV20-1
J gene: TRBJ2-1
CDR3 protein: SAPSGTSGLF

V gene: TRBV3-1
J gene: TRBJ1-6
CDR3 protein: ASSHYGSPLH

V gene: TRBV5-1
J gene: TRBJ1-5
CDR3 protein: ASSPRTGSNQPQH

V gene: TRBV11-2
J gene: TRBJ2-7
CDR3 protein: ASSLEQGPFLSSYEQY

V gene: TRBV10-2
J gene: TRBJ1-2
CDR3 protein: ASSEEGDPYGYT

V gene: TRBV27
J gene: TRBJ2-1
CDR3 protein: ASSLSRRSSYNEQF

V gene: TRBV12-3/TRBV12-4
J gene: TRBJ2-5
CDR3 protein: ASSLQEGETQY

V gene: TRBV6-5
J gene: TRBJ2-7
CDR3 protein: ASSSPTQSPLYEQY

V gene: TRBV4-2
J gene: TRBJ2-5
CDR3 protein: ASSQQLATQETQY

V gene: TRBV12-3/TRBV12-4
J gene: TRBJ2-1
CDR3 protein: ASSPMPDEQF

V gene: TRBV10-1
J gene: TRBJ1-2
CDR3 protein: ASSETTNYGYT

V gene: TRBV29-1
J gene: TRBJ1-2
CDR3 protein: SVLQGVGGNYGYT

V gene: TRBV7-9
J gene: TRBJ2-7
CDR3 protein: ASSRSPTYEQY

V gene: TRBV13
J gene: TRBJ2-3
CDR3 protein: ATRLAGGRDTQY

V gene: TRBV7-2
J gene: TRBJ2-1
CDR3 protein: ASSFVTSGGPFEQF

V gene: TRBV5-1
J gene: TRBJ1-2
CDR3 protein: ASSPNMGRGGYT

V gene: TRBV12-3/TRBV12-4
J gene: TRBJ2-1
CDR3 protein: ASSSIAGGLQF

V gene: TRBV11-3
J gene: TRBJ2-3
CDR3 protein: ASSKGQRIDTQY

V gene: TRBV20-1
J gene: TRBJ1-1
CDR3 protein: SAISGTFKAF

V gene: TRBV12-3/TRBV12-4
J gene: TRBJ1-2
CDR3 protein: AIYRGYYGYT

V gene: TRBV20-1
J gene: TRBJ1-1
CDR3 protein: GVSRQEAF

V gene: TRBV5-1
J gene: TRBJ2-2
CDR3 protein: ASSDRKNTGELF

V gene: TRBV20-1
J gene: TRBJ2-1
CDR3 protein: CAHTSPGVGGAEQF

V gene: TRBV19
J gene: TRBJ2-1
CDR3 protein: ASSMRTHNEQF

V gene: TRBV7-2
J gene: TRBJ2-1
CDR3 protein: ASSGTSGIYNEQF

V gene: TRBV4-3
J gene: TRBJ2-2
CDR3 protein: ASSQEWGPGELF

V gene: TRBV29-1
J gene: TRBJ1-2
CDR3 protein: SVADRGYGYT

V gene: TRBV29-1
J gene: TRBJ2-5
CDR3 protein: SVDVLGGAFQETQY

V gene: TRBV12-3/TRBV12-4
J gene: TRBJ2-7
CDR3 protein: ASSFGDTYEQY

V gene: TRBV12-3/TRBV12-4
J gene: TRBJ1-1
CDR3 protein: ASRQGFAEAF

V gene: TRBV28
J gene: TRBJ2-7
CDR3 protein: ASNPGLRPGEQY

V gene: TRBV9
J gene: TRBJ2-3
CDR3 protein: ASSVAGGGADTQY

V gene: TRBV12-5
J gene: TRBJ2-2
CDR3 protein: ASGLVLASGELF

V gene: TRBV9
J gene: TRBJ1-5
CDR3 protein: ASSARTATHSNQPQH

V gene: TRBV27
J gene: TRBJ2-1
CDR3 protein: ASSLRGHQGITYNEQF

V gene: TRBV27
J gene: TRBJ2-5
CDR3 protein: ASSWGELETQY

V gene: TRBV18
J gene: TRBJ2-7
CDR3 protein: ASSAPSGPAQQY

V gene: TRBV7-2
J gene: TRBJ2-3
CDR3 protein: ASSLNSGRGDTQY

V gene: TRBV6-5
J gene: TRBJ1-1
CDR3 protein: ASSYGRYTEAF

V gene: TRBV7-9
J gene: TRBJ1-3
CDR3 protein: ASSFLRAGNTIY

V gene: TRBV27
J gene: TRBJ1-5
CDR3 protein: ASSLSPGSNQPQH

V gene: TRBV20-1
J gene: TRBJ2-3
CDR3 protein: SLRVAGVTDTQY

V gene: TRBV11-2
J gene: TRBJ2-7
CDR3 protein: ASSLSYGTGPYEQY

V gene: TRBV30
J gene: TRBJ1-1
CDR3 protein: AWSVRGREAF